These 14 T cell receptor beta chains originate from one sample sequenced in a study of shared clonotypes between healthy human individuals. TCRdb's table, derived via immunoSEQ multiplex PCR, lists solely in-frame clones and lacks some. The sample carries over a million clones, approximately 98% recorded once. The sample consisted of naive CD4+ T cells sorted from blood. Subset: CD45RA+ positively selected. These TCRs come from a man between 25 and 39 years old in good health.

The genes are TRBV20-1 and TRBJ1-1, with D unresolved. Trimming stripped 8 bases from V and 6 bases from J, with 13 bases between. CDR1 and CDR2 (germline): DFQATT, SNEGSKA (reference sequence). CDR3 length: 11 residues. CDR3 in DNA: TGCAGTTGCCGGCCTGAGCCTGAAGCTTTCTTT. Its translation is CSCRPEPEAFF.

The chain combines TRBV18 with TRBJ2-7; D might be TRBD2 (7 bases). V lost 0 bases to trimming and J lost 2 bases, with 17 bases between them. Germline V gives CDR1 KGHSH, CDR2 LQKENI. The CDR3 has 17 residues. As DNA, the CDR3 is TGTGCCAGCTCACCACCTGATAGGGGGACTATGCCCTACGAGCAGTACTTC. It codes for CASSPPDRGTMPYEQYF.

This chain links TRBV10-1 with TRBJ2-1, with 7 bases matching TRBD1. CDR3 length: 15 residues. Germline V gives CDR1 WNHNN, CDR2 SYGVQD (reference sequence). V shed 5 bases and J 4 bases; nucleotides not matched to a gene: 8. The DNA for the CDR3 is TGCGCCAGCAGTCCGACGGGACAGCAATACAATGAGCAGTTCTTC. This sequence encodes CASSPTGQQYNEQFF.

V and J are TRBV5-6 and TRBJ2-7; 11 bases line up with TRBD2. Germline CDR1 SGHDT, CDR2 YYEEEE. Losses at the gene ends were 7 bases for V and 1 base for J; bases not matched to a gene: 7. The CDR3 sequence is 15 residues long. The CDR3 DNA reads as TGTGCCAGCGGGACCGGGACTAGCGGATCCTACGAGCAGTACTTC. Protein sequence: CASGTGTSGSYEQYF.

The CDR3 region is CASSPHDQLWTYEQYF. The CDR3 nucleotides read TGTGCCAGCAGCCCCCATGACCAGCTGTGGACCTACGAGCAGTACTTC. The chain employs TRBV9 and TRBJ2-7, with D unresolved. The V end was cut by 4 bases, the J end by 2 bases, with 19 bases between. The CDR3 is 16 residues long. The germline V gene has CDR1 SGDLS and CDR2 YYNGEE.

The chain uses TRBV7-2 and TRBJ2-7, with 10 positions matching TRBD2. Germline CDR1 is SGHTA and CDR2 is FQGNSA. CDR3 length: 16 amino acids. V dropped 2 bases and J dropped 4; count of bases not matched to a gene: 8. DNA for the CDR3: TGTGCCAGCAGCTTATATCCTAGCGGGAGTAAATACGAGCAGTACTTC. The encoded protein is CASSLYPSGSKYEQYF.

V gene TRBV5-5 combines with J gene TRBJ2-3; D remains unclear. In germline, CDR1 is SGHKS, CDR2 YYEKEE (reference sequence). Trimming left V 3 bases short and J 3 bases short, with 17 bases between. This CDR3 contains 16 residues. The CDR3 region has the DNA TGTGCCAGCAGCTCCCACCAAACCACCTCGACAGATACGCAGTATTTT. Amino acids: CASSSHQTTSTDTQYF.

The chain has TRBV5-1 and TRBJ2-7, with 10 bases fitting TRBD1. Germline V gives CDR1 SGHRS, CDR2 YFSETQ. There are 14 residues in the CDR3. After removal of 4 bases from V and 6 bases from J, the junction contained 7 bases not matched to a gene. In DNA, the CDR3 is TGCGCCAGCAGCGGCGGACAGGGGGTTCTCGAGCAGTACTTC. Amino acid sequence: CASSGGQGVLEQYF. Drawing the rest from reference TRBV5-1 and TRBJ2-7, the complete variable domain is KAGVTQTPRYLIKTRGQQVTLSCSPISGHRSVSWYQQTPGQGLQFLFEYFSETQRNKGNFPGRFSGRQFSNSRSEMNVSTLELGDSALYLCASSGGQGVLEQYFGPGTRLTVT.

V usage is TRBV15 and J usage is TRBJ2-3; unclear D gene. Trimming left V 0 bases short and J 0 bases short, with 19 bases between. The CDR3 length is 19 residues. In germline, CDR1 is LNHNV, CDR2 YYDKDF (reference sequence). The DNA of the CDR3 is TGTGCCACCAGCAGAGATACCTTAAGGTTCGGTGTAAGCACAGATACGCAGTATTTT. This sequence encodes CATSRDTLRFGVSTDTQYF.

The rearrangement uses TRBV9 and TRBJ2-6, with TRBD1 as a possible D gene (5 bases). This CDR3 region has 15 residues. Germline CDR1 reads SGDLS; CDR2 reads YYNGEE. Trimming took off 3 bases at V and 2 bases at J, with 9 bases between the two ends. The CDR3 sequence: CASSEQDAGANVLTF. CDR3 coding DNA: TGTGCCAGCAGCGAACAGGATGCTGGGGCCAACGTCCTGACTTTC.

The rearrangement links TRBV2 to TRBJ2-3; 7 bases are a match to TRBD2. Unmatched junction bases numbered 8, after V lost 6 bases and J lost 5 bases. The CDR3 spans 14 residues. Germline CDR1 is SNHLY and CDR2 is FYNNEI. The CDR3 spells CASRGGSSVDTQYF. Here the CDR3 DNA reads TGTGCCAGCAGGGGCGGGAGTTCAGTAGATACGCAGTATTTT.

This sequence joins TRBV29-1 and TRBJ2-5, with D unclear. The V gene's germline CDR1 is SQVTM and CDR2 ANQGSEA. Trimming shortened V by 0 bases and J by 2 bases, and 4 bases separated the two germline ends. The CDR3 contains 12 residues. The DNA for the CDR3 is TGCAGCGTTGAAGAGTCACAAGAGACCCAGTACTTC. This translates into CSVEESQETQYF.

Here the CDR3 reads CSIRREPRIEQFF. DNA of the CDR3: TGCAGCATCCGACGGGAGCCTCGAATTGAGCAGTTCTTC. V and J are TRBV29-1 and TRBJ2-1, with D possibly being TRBD2 (6 bases). Trimming stripped 8 bases from V and 9 bases from J, with 20 bases between. This CDR3 has 13 amino acids. CDR1 and CDR2 (germline): SQVTM, ANQGSEA.

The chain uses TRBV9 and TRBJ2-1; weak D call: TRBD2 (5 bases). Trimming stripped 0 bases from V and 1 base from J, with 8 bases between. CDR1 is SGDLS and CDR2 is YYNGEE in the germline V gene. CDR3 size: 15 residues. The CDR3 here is CASSVGRASYNEQFF. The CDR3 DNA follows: TGTGCCAGCAGCGTAGGGCGGGCGTCCTACAATGAGCAGTTCTTC.